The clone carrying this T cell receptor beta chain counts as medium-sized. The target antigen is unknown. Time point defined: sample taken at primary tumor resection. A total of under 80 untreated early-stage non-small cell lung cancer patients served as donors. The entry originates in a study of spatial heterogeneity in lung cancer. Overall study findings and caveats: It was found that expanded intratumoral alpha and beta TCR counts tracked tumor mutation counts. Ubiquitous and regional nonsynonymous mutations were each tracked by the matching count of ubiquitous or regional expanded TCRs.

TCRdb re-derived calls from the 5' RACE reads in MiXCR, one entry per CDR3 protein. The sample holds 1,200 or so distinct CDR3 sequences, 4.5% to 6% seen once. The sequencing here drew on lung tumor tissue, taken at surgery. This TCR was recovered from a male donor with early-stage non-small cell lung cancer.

The CDR3 sequence: CSARDGRDLYEQYF. In DNA, the CDR3 is TGCAGTGCTAGAGACGGCCGGGACCTATACGAGCAGTACTTC. The V call is TRBV20-1, the J call TRBJ2-7; D may match TRBD1 or TRBD2 (5 bases each). The V gene lost 0 bases and the J gene lost 4 bases, with 13 bases spanning the gap. Germline V gene sequence: CDR1 DFQATT, CDR2 SNEGSKA (reference sequence). This CDR3 has 14 amino acids.